Included here is one T cell receptor beta chain sequence, with context. Its matching antigen is unknown. No progression to ophthalmopathy during 18 months of follow-up defined stable disease. Reasons for excluding patients were uncontrolled infection, other autoimmune disease, pregnancy or lactation. Thyroid ultrasound, orbital computed tomography, clinical symptoms, and serum thyroxine and TRAb underpinned diagnoses. Amplification of TCR beta CDR3 regions was performed using RNA transcripts as template. TCR CDR3 regions were first amplified by RT-PCR with HTBI primers. From the multiplex PCR reads, TCRdb called clonotypes with MiXCR, one entry per CDR3 protein. The data contain roughly 100,000 distinct CDR3 sequences, approximately 39% of them seen just once; the ten biggest clones take up 10% to 13%. This sample stems from a study of T cells in Graves' hyperthyroidism and ophthalmopathy. General study findings and limits: In validation, the model predicted ophthalmopathy. These predictions came a median about 6.5 months before onset.

CDR3 size: 17 residues. V lost 3 bases and J lost 6; bases outside the gene matches: 11. CDR1 and CDR2 from the germline V gene are DFQATT and SNEGSKA (reference sequence). Material: peripheral blood or thyroid tissue (not recorded which). The V and J genes are TRBV20-1 and TRBJ2-5; 15 positions agree with TRBD2. The receptor's source is a woman aged 30 to 39 with Graves' hyperthyroidism. The CDR3 DNA follows: TGCAGTGCTAGCAGCGGACTAGCGGGAGGGCCGTCAAAGACCCAGTACTTC. Amino acids: CSASSGLAGGPSKTQYF.